What follows describes a single T cell receptor (beta chain). Antigen specificity is unknown. This entry comes from a study of blood T cells in healthy people across ages. Notes on the study in general: Strong correlation was found linking TCR beta diversity to naive T cell percentage. Across the age range, TCR beta diversity per million T cells fell in a roughly linear way. For the donors, CMV status was unknown and possibly confounded expanded clonotype changes.

Staff drew around 10 milliliters of peripheral blood from each donor. V was pared by 8 bases and J by 8 bases, with 7 bases of the junction left unmatched. Germline V gene sequence: CDR1 MNHNS, CDR2 SASEGT. This CDR3 spans 14 amino acids. A sample-barcoded 5' primer and a J-beta primer mix were used in a second PCR of roughly 6 to 11 cycles. TCRdb processed the 5' RACE reads anew with MiXCR; each CDR3 protein has one entry. Among about 1.5 million distinct CDR3 sequences listed, approximately 42% were seen once. The sequence derives from a young woman in good health. This rearrangement joins TRBV6-1 to TRBJ1-4, with 11 nucleotides matching TRBD1. The source material was blood. In DNA form, the CDR3 reads TGTGCCAGCGGAAGGGACAGGGGGATCGAAAAACTGTTTTTT. Amino acid sequence: CASGRDRGIEKLFF.